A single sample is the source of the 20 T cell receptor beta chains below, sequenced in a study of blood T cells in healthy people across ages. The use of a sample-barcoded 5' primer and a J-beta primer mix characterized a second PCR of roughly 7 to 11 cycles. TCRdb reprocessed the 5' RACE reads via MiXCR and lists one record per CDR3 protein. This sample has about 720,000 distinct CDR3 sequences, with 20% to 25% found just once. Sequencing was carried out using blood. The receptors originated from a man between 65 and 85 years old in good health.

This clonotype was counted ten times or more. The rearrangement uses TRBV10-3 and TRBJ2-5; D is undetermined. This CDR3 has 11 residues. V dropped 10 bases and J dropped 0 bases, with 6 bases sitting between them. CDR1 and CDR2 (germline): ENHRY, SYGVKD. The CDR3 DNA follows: TGTGCCACCTCCTACCAAGAGACCCAGTACTTC. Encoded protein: CATSYQETQYF.

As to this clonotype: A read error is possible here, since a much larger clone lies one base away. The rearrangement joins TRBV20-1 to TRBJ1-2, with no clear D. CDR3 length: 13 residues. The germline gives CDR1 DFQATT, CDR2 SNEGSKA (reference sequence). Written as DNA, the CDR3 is TGCAGTGCTAGAGATCGAGATGGTTATGGCCACACCTTC. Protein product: CSARDRDGYGHTF.

The CDR3: CASSEGRGPPYNEQFF. Written as DNA, the CDR3 is TGTGCCAGCAGTGAAGGGAGGGGACCTCCCTACAATGAGCAGTTCTTC. The gene calls are TRBV2 and TRBJ2-1, with a tentative D call TRBD2 (6 bases). The CDR3 spans 16 residues. The V and J ends lost 1 base and 2 bases respectively, with 12 bases between them. Per germline, CDR1 SNHLY and CDR2 FYNNEI.

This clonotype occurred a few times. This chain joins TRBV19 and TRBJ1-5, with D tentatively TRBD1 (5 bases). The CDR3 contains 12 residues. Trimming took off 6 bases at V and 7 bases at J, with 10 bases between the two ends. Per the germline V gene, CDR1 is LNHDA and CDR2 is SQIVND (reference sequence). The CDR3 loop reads CASSHWGQPQHF. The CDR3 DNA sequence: TGTGCCAGTAGCCACTGGGGGCAGCCCCAGCATTTT.

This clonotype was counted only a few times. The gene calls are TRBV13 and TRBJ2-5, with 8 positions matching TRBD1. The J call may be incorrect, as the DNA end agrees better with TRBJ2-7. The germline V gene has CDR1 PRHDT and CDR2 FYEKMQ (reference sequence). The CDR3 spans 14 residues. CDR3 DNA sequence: TGTGCCAGCAGCAGAAACAGGGGGTCTGGCGAGCAGTACGTC. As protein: CASSRNRGSGEQYV.

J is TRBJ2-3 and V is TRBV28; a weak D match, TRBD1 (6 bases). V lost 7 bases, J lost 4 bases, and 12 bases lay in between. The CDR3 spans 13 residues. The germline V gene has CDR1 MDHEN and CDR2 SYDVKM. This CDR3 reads CASNGGGADTQYF. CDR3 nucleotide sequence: TGTGCCAGCAATGGTGGGGGCGCAGATACGCAGTATTTT.

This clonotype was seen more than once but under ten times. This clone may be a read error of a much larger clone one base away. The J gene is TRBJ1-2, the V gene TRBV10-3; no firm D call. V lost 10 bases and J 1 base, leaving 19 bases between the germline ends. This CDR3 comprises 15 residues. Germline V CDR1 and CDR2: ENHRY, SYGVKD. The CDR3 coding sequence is TGTGCCACCAGGCGGCAAGGAGGCGATAACTATGGCTACACCTTC. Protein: CATRRQGGDNYGYTF.

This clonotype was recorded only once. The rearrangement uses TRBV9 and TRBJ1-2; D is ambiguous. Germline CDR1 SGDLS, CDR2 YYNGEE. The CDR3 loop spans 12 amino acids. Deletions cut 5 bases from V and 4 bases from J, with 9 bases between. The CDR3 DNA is TGTGCCAGCAGGGACTCCGTCTATGGCTACACCTTC. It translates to CASRDSVYGYTF.

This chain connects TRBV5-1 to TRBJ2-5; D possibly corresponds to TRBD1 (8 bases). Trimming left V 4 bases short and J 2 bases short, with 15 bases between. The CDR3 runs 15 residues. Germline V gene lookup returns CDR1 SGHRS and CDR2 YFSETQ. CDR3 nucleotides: TGCGCCAGCAGCGTAGGACAGGGACTACAAGAGACCCAGTACTTC. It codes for CASSVGQGLQETQYF.

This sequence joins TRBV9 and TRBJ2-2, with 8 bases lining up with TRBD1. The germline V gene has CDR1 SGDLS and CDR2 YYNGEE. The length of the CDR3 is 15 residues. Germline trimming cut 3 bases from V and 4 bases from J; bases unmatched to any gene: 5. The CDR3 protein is CASSGRQGSTGELFF. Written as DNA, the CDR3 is TGTGCCAGCAGCGGACGACAGGGGAGCACCGGGGAGCTGTTTTTT.

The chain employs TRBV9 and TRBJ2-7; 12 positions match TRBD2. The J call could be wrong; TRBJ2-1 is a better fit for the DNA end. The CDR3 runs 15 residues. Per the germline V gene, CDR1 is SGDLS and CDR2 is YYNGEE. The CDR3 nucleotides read TGTGCCAGCAGCGTAGCGCTAGCGGGGGGGCCTGAGCAGTTCTTC. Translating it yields CASSVALAGGPEQFF.

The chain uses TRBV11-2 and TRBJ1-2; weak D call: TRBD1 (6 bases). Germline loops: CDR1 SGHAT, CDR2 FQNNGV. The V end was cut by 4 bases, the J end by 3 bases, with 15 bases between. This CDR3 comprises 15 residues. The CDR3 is CASSYHREVDYGYTF. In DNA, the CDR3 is TGTGCCAGCAGCTATCACAGGGAGGTCGACTATGGCTACACCTTC.

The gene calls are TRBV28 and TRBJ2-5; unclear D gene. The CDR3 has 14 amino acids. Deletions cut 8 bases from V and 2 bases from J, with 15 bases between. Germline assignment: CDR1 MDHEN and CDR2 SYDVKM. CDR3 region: CASYARFKQETQYF. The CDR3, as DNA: TGTGCCAGCTACGCCCGCTTCAAACAAGAGACCCAGTACTTC. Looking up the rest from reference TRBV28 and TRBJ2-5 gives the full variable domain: DVKVTQSSRYLVKRTGEKVFLECVQDMDHENMFWYRQDPGLGLRLIYFSYDVKMKEKGDIPEGYSVSREKKERFSLILESASTNQTSMYLCASYARFKQETQYFGPGTRLLVL.

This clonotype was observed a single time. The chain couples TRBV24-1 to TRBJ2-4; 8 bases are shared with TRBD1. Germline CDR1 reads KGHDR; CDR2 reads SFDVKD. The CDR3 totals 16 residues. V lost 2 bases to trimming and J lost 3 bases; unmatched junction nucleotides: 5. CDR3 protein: CATSDSGGASKNIQYF. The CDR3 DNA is TGTGCCACCAGTGATTCAGGGGGCGCGAGCAAAAACATTCAGTACTTC.

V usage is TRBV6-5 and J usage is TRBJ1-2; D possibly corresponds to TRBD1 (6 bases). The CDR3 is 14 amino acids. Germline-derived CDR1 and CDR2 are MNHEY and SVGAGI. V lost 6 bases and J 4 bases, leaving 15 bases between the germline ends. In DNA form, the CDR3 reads TGTGCCAGCAGCCCCCGGGGGGCCGGCTATGGCTACACCTTC. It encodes CASSPRGAGYGYTF.

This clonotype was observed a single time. The CDR3 sequence is CASSPVGQGQNYGYTF. CDR3 coding DNA: TGTGCCAGCAGTCCGGTGGGACAGGGACAGAACTATGGCTACACCTTC. The V and J genes are TRBV7-9 and TRBJ1-2; 9 bases map to TRBD1. Per germline, CDR1 SEHNR and CDR2 FQNEAQ (reference sequence). The CDR3 sequence is 16 residues long. The J segment lost 2 bases and the V segment lost 6 bases, leaving 10 bases of the junction unmatched.

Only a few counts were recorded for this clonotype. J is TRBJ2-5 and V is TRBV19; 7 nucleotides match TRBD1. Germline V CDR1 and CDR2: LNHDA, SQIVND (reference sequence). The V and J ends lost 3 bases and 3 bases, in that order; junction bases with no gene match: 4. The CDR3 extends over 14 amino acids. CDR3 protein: CASSMGQTKETQYF. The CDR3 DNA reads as TGTGCCAGTAGTATGGGACAGACGAAAGAGACCCAGTACTTC.

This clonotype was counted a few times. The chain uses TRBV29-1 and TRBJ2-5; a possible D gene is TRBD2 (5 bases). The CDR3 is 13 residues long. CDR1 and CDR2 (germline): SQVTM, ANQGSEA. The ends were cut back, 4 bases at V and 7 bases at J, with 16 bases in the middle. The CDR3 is CSVGTPGEGTQYF. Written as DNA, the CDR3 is TGCAGCGTTGGGACCCCGGGTGAGGGGACCCAGTACTTC.

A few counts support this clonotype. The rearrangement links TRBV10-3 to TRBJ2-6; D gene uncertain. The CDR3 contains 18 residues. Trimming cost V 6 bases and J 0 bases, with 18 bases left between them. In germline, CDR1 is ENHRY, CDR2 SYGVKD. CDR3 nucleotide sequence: TGTGCCATCAGCGAGGATCACCCTCGAAGCTCTGGGGCCAACGTCCTGACTTTC. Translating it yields CAISEDHPRSSGANVLTF.

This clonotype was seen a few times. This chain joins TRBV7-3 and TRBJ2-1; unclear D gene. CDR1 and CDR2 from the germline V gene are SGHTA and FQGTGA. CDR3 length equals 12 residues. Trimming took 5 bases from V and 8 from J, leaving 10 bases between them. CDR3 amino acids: CASSGNNDEQFF. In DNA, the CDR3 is TGTGCCAGCAGCGGTAACAATGATGAGCAGTTCTTC.